Each of the 14 T cell receptor beta chains below was sequenced from the same sample in a study of CD8+CD57+ T cells in acquired aplastic anemia. The patients chosen for sequencing had shown expansion of CD8+CD57+ cells (detected by flow cytometry). According to the study, genomic DNA was the template for TCR beta VDJ and CDR3 profiling. One entry per CDR3 protein results from TCRdb running MiXCR on the reads. Among around 250,000 distinct CDR3 sequences, approximately 79% were seen once, and the ten largest hold about 41%. Sequences were obtained from sorted CD4+, CD8+, or CD8+CD57+ T cells (not recorded which) from PBMCs. Receptors were obtained from a human donor with aplastic anemia.

The V and J genes are TRBV5-5 and TRBJ2-5; 8 bases agree with TRBD1. In germline, CDR1 is SGHKS, CDR2 YYEKEE (reference sequence). There are 14 residues in the CDR3. Losses at the gene ends were 4 bases for V and 2 bases for J; bases not matched to a gene: 4. CDR3 nucleotide sequence: TGTGCCAGCAGCATGGACAGGGAGCAAGAGACCCAGTACTTC. Residues: CASSMDREQETQYF.

As concerns this clonotype: The conserved phenylalanine or tryptophan normally closing the CDR3 is absent here, so this likely arose from a read error. The DNA is omitted, as the CDR3 cannot be located on it reliably, and the CDR3 follows TCRdb's listing. The CDR3 spells CASSGARQSTDTL. The chain combines TRBV9 with TRBJ2-5. With termini counted, the CDR3 has 13 amino acids. CDR1 and CDR2 (germline): SGDLS, YYNGEE.

Regarding this clonotype: The conserved phenylalanine or tryptophan normally closing the CDR3 is absent here, so this likely arose from a read error. No DNA is shown, since the ends of the CDR3 on it are uncertain; the CDR3 is the one TCRdb lists. V is TRBV2 and J is TRBJ2-7; TRBD1 is the table's D call, not checked against the DNA. The CDR3 has 13 residues if both end residues are counted. Germline CDR1 and CDR2: SNHLY and FYNNEI. The CDR3: CASSHPGVDDPYY.

A word on this clonotype: This is likely a read error, given that the CDR3 carries no conserved phenylalanine or tryptophan at its end. The DNA is left out, because the CDR3 cannot be placed on it with certainty; the CDR3 is given as TCRdb lists it. The rearrangement links TRBV7-6 to TRBJ2-7. Germline-derived CDR1 and CDR2 are SGHVS and FNYEAQ. The CDR3 is 13 residues long, counting both termini. CDR3: CASSLAHWSKETH.

This clonotype was seen only once. The CDR3 does not end in the conserved phenylalanine or tryptophan, so this is likely a read error. The chain has TRBV19 and TRBJ1-6; tentatively, D is TRBD1 (5 bases). The CDR3 contains 16 residues. CDR1 and CDR2 from the germline V gene are LNHDA and SQIVND (reference sequence). The CDR3 reads CASSLGEGGYNSPLHV. The CDR3 nucleotides are TGTGCCAGCAGCTTGGGGGAGGGCGGCTACAATTCGCCCCTCCACGTT.

This clonotype was recorded a few times. J is TRBJ2-5 and V is TRBV7-8; TRBD2 matches 9 bases. V lost 4 bases and J lost 5; bases outside the gene matches: 8. The CDR3 is made up of 15 amino acids. The germline gives CDR1 SGHVS, CDR2 FQNEAQ. The CDR3 protein is CASSWAGGGGETQYF. The CDR3 nucleotides read TGTGCCAGCAGCTGGGCGGGGGGGGGGGGGGAGACCCAGTACTTC.

The V call is TRBV4-1, the J call TRBJ2-7; D is unclear. The CDR3 covers 12 residues. The V gene lost 5 bases and the J gene lost 3 bases, with 8 bases spanning the gap. Per the germline V gene, CDR1 is MGHRA and CDR2 is YSYEKL. CDR3 bases: TGCGCCAGCAGCAGAGCGTTCTACGAGCAGTACTTC. Its translation: CASSRAFYEQYF.

The chain carries TRBV19 and TRBJ2-1, with D perhaps TRBD2 (5 bases). The CDR3 extends over 13 amino acids. Trimming removed 8 bases at V and 9 bases at J, with 17 bases between. Germline assignment: CDR1 LNHDA and CDR2 SQIVND (reference sequence). The CDR3 DNA reads TGTGCCAGTTCATCTGCCGGGAACACTGAGCAGTTCTTC. Residues: CASSSAGNTEQFF.

With respect to this clonotype: A read error is likely, as this CDR3 ends without the conserved phenylalanine or tryptophan. No DNA is shown, since the ends of the CDR3 on it are uncertain; the CDR3 is the one TCRdb lists. V and J are TRBV9 and TRBJ2-4. Germline V gene lookup returns CDR1 SGDLS and CDR2 YYNGEE. Including both end residues, the CDR3 is 13 amino acids long. The CDR3 region is CASSQGSGTFEYI.

The chain is built from TRBV10-3 and TRBJ2-3; 10 bases are a match to TRBD1. After removal of 4 bases from V and 4 bases from J, the junction contained 5 bases not matched to a gene. Per germline, CDR1 ENHRY and CDR2 SYGVKD. The CDR3 consists of 15 residues. CDR3 in DNA: TGTGCCATCAGTGGAGGGGACAGGGGCGCAGATACGCAGTATTTT. It translates to CAISGGDRGADTQYF.

A word on this clonotype: Sequence at one end of the junction differs from germline and may be a read error. The rearrangement links TRBV7-7 to TRBJ2-1; D might be TRBD1 (6 bases). Germline CDR1 SSHAT, CDR2 FNYEAQ (reference sequence). The CDR3 extends over 15 amino acids. CDR3 nucleotides: TGTGCCGGCAGCCAGGGGCGGAGATCCAGTACTGAGCAGTTCTTC. Protein: CAGSQGRRSSTEQFF.

The chain combines TRBV7-2 with TRBJ1-2; TRBD1 might be the D (5 bases). The CDR3 is 16 amino acids. V shed 5 bases and J shed 8 bases, with 24 bases lying between them. The V gene's germline CDR1 is SGHTA and CDR2 FQGNSA. CDR3 protein: CASSVERGDSVQGYTF. The DNA of the CDR3 is TGTGCCAGCAGCGTGGAGCGGGGCGATAGCGTACAGGGCTACACCTTC.

The rearrangement links TRBV7-9 to TRBJ2-1, with 8 bases aligning to TRBD2. Trimming at V came to 1 base and at J to 9 bases, leaving 11 bases not matched to a gene. CDR1 and CDR2 from the germline V gene are SEHNR and FQNEAQ (reference sequence). The CDR3 extends over 16 amino acids. The CDR3 loop is CASSLERGGGSVEQFF. As DNA, the CDR3 is TGTGCCAGCAGCTTAGAACGAGGCGGGGGGAGCGTTGAGCAGTTCTTC. The full variable domain, with the rest looked up from reference TRBV7-9 and TRBJ2-1, is DTGVSQNPRHKITKRGQNVTFRCDPISEHNRLYWYRQTLGQGPEFLTYFQNEAQLEKSRLLSDRFSAERPKGSFSTLEIQRTEQGDSAMYLCASSLERGGGSVEQFFGPGTRLTVL.

The chain carries TRBV9 and TRBJ1-1; D may be TRBD1 (5 bases). The length of the CDR3 is 17 residues. Germline V gene sequence: CDR1 SGDLS, CDR2 YYNGEE. The V gene lost 2 bases and the J gene lost 6 bases, with 23 bases spanning the gap. In DNA, the CDR3 is TGTGCCAGCAGCGTGGGGCTACGACAGAGAGATAACCCTGAAGCTTTCTTT. Its translation: CASSVGLRQRDNPEAFF.